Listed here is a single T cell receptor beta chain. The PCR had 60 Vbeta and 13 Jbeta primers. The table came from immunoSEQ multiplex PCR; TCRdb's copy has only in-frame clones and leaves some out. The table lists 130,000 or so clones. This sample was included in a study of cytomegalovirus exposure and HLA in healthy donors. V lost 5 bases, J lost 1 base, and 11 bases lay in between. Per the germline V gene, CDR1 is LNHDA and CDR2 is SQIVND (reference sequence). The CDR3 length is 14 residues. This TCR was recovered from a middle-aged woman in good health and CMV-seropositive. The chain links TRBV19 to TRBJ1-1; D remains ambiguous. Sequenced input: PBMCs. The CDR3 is CASSHPTRNTEAFF. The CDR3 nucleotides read TGTGCCAGTAGTCATCCTACGAGGAACACTGAAGCTTTCTTT.